The following is a T cell receptor (beta chain) sequence with its context. This CDR3 contains 16 residues. V shed 4 bases and J 6 bases; nucleotides not matched to a gene: 14. CDR1 is KGHSH and CDR2 is LQKENI in the germline V gene. Method: immunoSEQ multiplex PCR; TCRdb's copy keeps in-frame clones and lacks some. The sample holds about 270,000 clones, about nine tenths seen once. The data belong to a study of blood T cell repertoires in COVID-19. Study background: Material from acute and convalescent COVID-19 was sourced from the United States, Italy and Spain. Nucleic acid was either cDNA or gDNA, and it came from T cells, B-cell-depleted T cells, or PBMCs.

Material for sequencing was peripheral blood. This chain connects TRBV18 to TRBJ1-2; 7 nucleotides align to TRBD1. The sequence came from a woman in her fifties or sixties who had recovered from COVID-19. The CDR3 DNA sequence: TGTGCCAGCTCACACCAAGACAGGGCCCGGATGGATGGCTACACCTTC. This encodes CASSHQDRARMDGYTF.